This T cell receptor (beta chain) was profiled in a study of shared clonotypes between healthy human individuals. V was pared by 5 bases and J by 1 base, with 16 bases between. CDR1 and CDR2 from the germline V gene are MNHEY and SMNVEV (reference sequence). The CDR3 length is 16 residues. The naive CD8 fraction comprised CD45RO-negative cells positively selected for CCR7 and excluded terminally differentiated effector memory CD45RA+ cells. Clones were read by immunoSEQ multiplex PCR, and TCRdb kept only the in-frame ones, dropping some. The sample has some 1,900,000 clones, approximately 95% seen once.

Source material: naive CD8+ T cells sorted from blood. This chain connects TRBV27 to TRBJ2-3, with D perhaps TRBD1 (5 bases). The clonotype originates from a man aged 18 to 29 in good health. CDR3 sequence (DNA): TGTGCCAGCAGTCTCTCCAAAGGGGCGGGCACAGATACGCAGTATTTT. Its translation is CASSLSKGAGTDTQYF.